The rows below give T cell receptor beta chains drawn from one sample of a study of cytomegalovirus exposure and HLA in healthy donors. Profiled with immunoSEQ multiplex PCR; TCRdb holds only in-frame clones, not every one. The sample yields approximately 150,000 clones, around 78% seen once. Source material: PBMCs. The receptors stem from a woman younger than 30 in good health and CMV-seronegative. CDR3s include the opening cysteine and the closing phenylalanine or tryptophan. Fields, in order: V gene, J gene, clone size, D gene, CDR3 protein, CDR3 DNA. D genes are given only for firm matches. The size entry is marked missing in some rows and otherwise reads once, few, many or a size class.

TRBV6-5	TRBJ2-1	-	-	CASSYGLMGGNEQFF	TGTGCCAGCAGTTACGGGTTGATGGGGGGCAATGAGCAGTTCTTC
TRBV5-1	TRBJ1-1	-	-	CASSLALGGGTEAFF	TGCGCCAGCAGCTTGGCCTTGGGCGGGGGGACTGAAGCTTTCTTT
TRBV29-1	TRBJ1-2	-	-	CSVEGGPGDLWGYTF	TGCAGCGTTGAAGGAGGCCCGGGGGATTTATGGGGCTACACCTTC
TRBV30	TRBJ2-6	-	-	CAWNKGGAGANVLTF	TGTGCCTGGAATAAAGGCGGTGCTGGGGCCAACGTCCTGACTTTC
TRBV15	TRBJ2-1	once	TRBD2	CATSAGLDLGVEQFF	TGTGCCACCAGCGCAGGACTAGACCTTGGGGTTGAGCAGTTCTTC
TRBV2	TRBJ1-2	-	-	CASSPGKVSNYGYTF	TGTGCCAGCAGCCCCGGGAAGGTCTCTAACTATGGCTACACCTTC
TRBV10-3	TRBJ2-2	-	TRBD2	CAITGGTSEGGELFF	TGTGCCATCACCGGGGGTACTAGCGAGGGCGGGGAGCTGTTTTTT
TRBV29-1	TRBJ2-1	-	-	CSVGRGGVNRNNYNEQFF	TGCAGCGTTGGAAGAGGAGGAGTTAACCGGAATAACTACAATGAGCAGTTCTTC
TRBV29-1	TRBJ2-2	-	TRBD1	CSVGRTGDTGELFF	TGCAGCGTTGGTAGGACAGGGGACACCGGGGAGCTGTTTTTT
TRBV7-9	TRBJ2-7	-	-	CASSERDVVGGEQYF	TGTGCCAGCAGTGAACGGGACGTCGTTGGGGGGGAGCAGTACTTC
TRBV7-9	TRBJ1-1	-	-	CASTTALNTEAFF	TGTGCCAGCACGACAGCTTTGAACACTGAAGCTTTCTTT
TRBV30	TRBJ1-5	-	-	CAWSLGDSNQPQHF	TGTGCCTGGAGTTTGGGCGATAGCAATCAGCCCCAGCATTTT
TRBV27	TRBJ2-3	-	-	CASSWAAWTDTQYF	TGTGCCAGCAGTTGGGCCGCGTGGACAGATACGCAGTATTTT
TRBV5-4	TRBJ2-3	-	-	CASSPVATELTDTQYF	TGTGCCAGCAGCCCGGTCGCGACAGAGCTCACAGATACGCAGTATTTT
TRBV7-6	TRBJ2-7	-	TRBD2	CASSLEIAGGNEQYF	TGTGCCAGCAGCTTAGAAATAGCGGGAGGGAATGAGCAGTACTTC
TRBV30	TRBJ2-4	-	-	CAWSPLGALAKNIQYF	TGTGCCTGGAGTCCTTTGGGAGCCTTAGCCAAAAACATTCAGTACTTC
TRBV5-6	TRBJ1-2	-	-	CASSPQVPGNGYTF	TGTGCCAGCAGCCCCCAGGTCCCAGGAAATGGCTACACCTTC
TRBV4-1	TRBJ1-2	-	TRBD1	CASSQGPTGAANYGYTF	TGCGCCAGCAGCCAAGGGCCTACAGGGGCCGCTAACTATGGCTACACCTTC
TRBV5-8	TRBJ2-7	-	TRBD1	CASSLFSGTGSSYEQYF	TGTGCCAGCAGCTTGTTCTCCGGGACAGGCTCTTCCTACGAGCAGTACTTC
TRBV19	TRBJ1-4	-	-	CASSFGWGVNEKLFF	TGTGCCAGTAGTTTCGGATGGGGGGTTAATGAAAAACTGTTTTTT
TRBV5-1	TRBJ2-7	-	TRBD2	CASSLTQGTSGIEQYF	TGCGCCAGCAGCTTGACCCAGGGGACTAGCGGGATCGAGCAGTACTTC
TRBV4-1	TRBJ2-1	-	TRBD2	CASSRGTSGYNEQFF	TGCGCCAGCAGCCGCGGGACTAGCGGTTACAATGAGCAGTTCTTC
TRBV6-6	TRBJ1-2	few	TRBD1	CASGLGTVSYGYTF	TGTGCCAGCGGCCTTGGGACAGTGAGCTATGGCTACACCTTC
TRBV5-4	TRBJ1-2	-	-	CASSLRFGPFYGYTF	TGTGCCAGCAGCTTAAGATTCGGTCCTTTCTATGGCTACACCTTC
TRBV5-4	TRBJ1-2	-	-	CASTPRGGSYGYTF	TGTGCCAGCACTCCTCGGGGGGGTTCCTATGGCTACACCTTC
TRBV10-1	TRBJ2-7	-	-	CASSERRASYEQYF	TGCGCCAGCAGTGAACGCAGGGCATCCTACGAGCAGTACTTC
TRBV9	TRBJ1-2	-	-	CASSVGGDPSYGYTF	TGTGCCAGCAGCGTAGGGGGGGACCCTTCCTATGGCTACACCTTC
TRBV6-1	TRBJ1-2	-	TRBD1	CASSKPGQSGPF	TGTGCCAGCAGTAAACCGGGACAGTCCGGTCCCTTC
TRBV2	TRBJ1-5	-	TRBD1	CASSPTGGNNQPQHF	TGTGCCAGCAGCCCGACAGGGGGTAACAATCAGCCCCAGCATTTT
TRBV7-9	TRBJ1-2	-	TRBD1	CASVLGTANYGYTF	TGTGCCAGCGTACTTGGGACAGCAAACTATGGCTACACCTTC
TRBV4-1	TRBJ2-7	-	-	CASSLIAERSYEQYF	TGCGCCAGCAGCTTGATAGCGGAAAGATCCTACGAGCAGTACTTC
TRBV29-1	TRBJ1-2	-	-	CSVDVGYTF	TGCAGCGTTGACGTTGGCTACACCTTC
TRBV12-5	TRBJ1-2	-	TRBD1	CASGLVLDWDRDYGYTF	TGTGCTAGTGGTTTGGTATTGGACTGGGACAGGGACTATGGCTACACCTTC
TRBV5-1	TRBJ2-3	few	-	CASSLDRGPADTQYF	TGCGCCAGCAGCTTGGATAGAGGGCCTGCAGATACGCAGTATTTT
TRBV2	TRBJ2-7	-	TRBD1	CASSLQGELGEQYF	TGTGCCAGCAGTTTACAGGGGGAGCTAGGGGAGCAGTACTTC
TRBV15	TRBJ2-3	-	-	CATKLGRGTDTQYF	TGTGCCACCAAACTAGGACGGGGCACAGATACGCAGTATTTT
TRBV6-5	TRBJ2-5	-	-	CASSYSAQETQYF	TGTGCCAGCAGTTACTCAGCGCAAGAGACCCAGTACTTC
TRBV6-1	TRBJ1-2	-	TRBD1	CASREDRSERGYTF	TGTGCCAGCAGGGAGGACAGGTCTGAGAGGGGCTACACCTTC
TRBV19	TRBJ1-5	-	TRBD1	CASSARHSGGQPQHF	TGTGCCAGTAGTGCAAGGCACTCAGGGGGGCAGCCCCAGCATTTT
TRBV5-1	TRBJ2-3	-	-	CASSLGQGLNAQYF	TGCGCCAGCAGCTTGGGCCAGGGGCTGAACGCGCAGTATTTT
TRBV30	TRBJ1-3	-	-	CALGGDWDSGNTIYF	TGTGCATTAGGAGGGGATTGGGACTCTGGAAACACCATATATTTT
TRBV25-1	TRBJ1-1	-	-	CASSEVGDTEAFF	TGTGCCAGCAGTGAAGTAGGGGACACTGAAGCTTTCTTT
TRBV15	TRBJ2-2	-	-	CATSRDTRETDTGELFF	TGTGCCACCAGCAGAGATACTCGGGAGACGGACACCGGGGAGCTGTTTTTT
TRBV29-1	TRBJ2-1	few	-	CSVRVGGDLEQFF	TGCAGCGTCCGAGTCGGGGGAGACCTTGAGCAGTTCTTC
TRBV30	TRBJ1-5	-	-	CAWDRGSRSNQPQHF	TGTGCCTGGGACCGGGGGTCCCGGAGCAATCAGCCCCAGCATTTT
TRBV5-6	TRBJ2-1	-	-	CASSSRQAYNEQFF	TGTGCCAGCAGCTCAAGACAGGCCTACAATGAGCAGTTCTTC
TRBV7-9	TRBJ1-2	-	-	CASSFEYGYTF	TGTGCCAGCAGCTTCGAGTATGGCTACACCTTC
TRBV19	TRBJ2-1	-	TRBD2	CASSILPSGRGVNEQFF	TGTGCCAGTAGTATATTACCTAGCGGGAGAGGGGTCAATGAGCAGTTCTTC
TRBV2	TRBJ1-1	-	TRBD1	CASIKTGRAEAFF	TGTGCCAGCATCAAGACAGGGCGGGCTGAAGCTTTCTTT
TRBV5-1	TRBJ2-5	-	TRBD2	CASSLGGGPPETQYF	TGCGCCAGCAGCTTGGGGGGAGGGCCCCCAGAGACCCAGTACTTC
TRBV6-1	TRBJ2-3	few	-	CASGSAQGTTDTQYF	TGTGCCAGCGGGAGTGCCCAGGGGACCACAGATACGCAGTATTTT
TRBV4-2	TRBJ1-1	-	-	CASSQGAGTEAFF	TGTGCCAGCAGCCAGGGCGCAGGGACTGAAGCTTTCTTT
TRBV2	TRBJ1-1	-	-	CASSVGPAMNTEAFF	TGTGCCAGCAGTGTGGGGCCAGCCATGAACACTGAAGCTTTCTTT
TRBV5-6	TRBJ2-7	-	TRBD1	CASSLDLGQEAYEQYF	TGTGCCAGCAGCTTGGACCTAGGACAGGAGGCCTACGAGCAGTACTTC
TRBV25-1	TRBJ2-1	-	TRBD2	CASESPLAGAPNEQFF	TGTGCCAGCGAGTCACCTTTAGCGGGAGCTCCCAATGAGCAGTTCTTC
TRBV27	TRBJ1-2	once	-	CASSAWTERGGKYGYTF	TGTGCCAGCAGTGCATGGACAGAGAGAGGTGGGAAATATGGCTACACCTTC
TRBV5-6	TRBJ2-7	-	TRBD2	CASSLGTSGLYEQYF	TGTGCCAGCAGCTTGGGGACTAGCGGCCTCTACGAGCAGTACTTC
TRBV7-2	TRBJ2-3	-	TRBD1	CASSPDRVSDTQYF	TGTGCCAGCAGCCCGGACAGGGTGTCAGATACGCAGTATTTT
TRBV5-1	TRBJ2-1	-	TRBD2	CASSLAPLNRLADNYNEQFF	TGCGCCAGCAGCTTGGCCCCCCTGAATAGACTAGCGGATAACTACAATGAGCAGTTCTTC